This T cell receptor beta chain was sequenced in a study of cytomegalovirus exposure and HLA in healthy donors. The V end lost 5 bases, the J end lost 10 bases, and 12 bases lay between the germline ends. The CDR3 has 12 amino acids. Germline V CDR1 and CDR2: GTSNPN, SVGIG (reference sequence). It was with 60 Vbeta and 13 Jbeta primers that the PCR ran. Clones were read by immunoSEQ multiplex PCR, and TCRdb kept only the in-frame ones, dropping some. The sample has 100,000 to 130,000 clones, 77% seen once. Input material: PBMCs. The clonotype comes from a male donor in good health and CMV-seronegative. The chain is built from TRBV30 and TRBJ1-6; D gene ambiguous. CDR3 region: CAWSPGGSPLHF. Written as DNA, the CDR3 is TGTGCCTGGTCCCCTGGAGGGTCACCCCTCCACTTT.